This T cell receptor beta chain was found in a study of Ad26.COV2.S vaccination and SARS-CoV-2 variants. Study observations and caveats: Vaccine and placebo recipients had similar non-spike TCR breadth. Spike-specific CD8+ and CD4+ T cell responses reportedly showed substantial breadth after vaccination.

A remark on this clone: What it binds is not known.

Profiled with immunoSEQ multiplex PCR; TCRdb holds only in-frame clones, not every one. The data contain some 340,000 clones, about 86% of them singletons. Documented treatment: 19 received Ad26.COV2.S at low or high dose, single or two shots; about five received placebo; per-sample allocation not given. Day 63 following the first vaccine or placebo injection was when the samples were taken. The sequence was collected from a person between 18 and 60 years old who received the Ad26.COV2.S COVID-19 vaccine or a placebo. Source: peripheral blood, taken in a trial of Ad26.COV2.S vaccine versus placebo.

DNA for the CDR3: TGTGCCACCGTGGACAGGGCGGGGACTGAAGCTTTCTTT. Translated, it gives CATVDRAGTEAFF. The chain joins TRBV6-5 to TRBJ1-1, with TRBD1 matching over 8 bases. V lost 10 bases, J lost 5 bases, and 9 bases stayed unmatched. The germline V gene encodes CDR1 MNHEY and CDR2 SVGAGI. This CDR3 is 13 amino acids long.